This T cell receptor beta chain was sequenced for a study of cytomegalovirus exposure and HLA in healthy donors. Study-level findings and limits: A later analysis reported that several of the most significant clusters appeared to be linked to common viral pathogens, among them Epstein-Barr virus. There were some public TCRs occurring in many donors, but most TCR sequences were rare.

The PCR ran on 60 Vbeta and 13 Jbeta primers. Original processing methods: An analysis performed later counted 81 million or so unique TCR beta chains (roughly 10 million of them shared). Only in-frame clones appear in the TCRdb table, and some are missing; sequencing was by immunoSEQ multiplex PCR. V, J and clone size were drawn from that table, and D and trimming were deduced from the DNA. The data hold around 140,000 clones, with 82% observed a single time. Germline V CDR1 and CDR2: LGHNA, YSLEER. Trimming stripped 2 bases from V and 4 bases from J, with 14 bases between. The CDR3 length is 16 residues. Concerning this clone: Its matching antigen is unknown.

The chain couples TRBV4-3 to TRBJ2-2, with D uncertain. The TCR comes from a male donor in good health and CMV-seronegative. Specimen: PBMCs. In nucleotides, the CDR3 is TGCGCCAGCAGCCAACTCCATAGTGCCGGCACCGGGGAGCTGTTTTTT. Protein: CASSQLHSAGTGELFF.